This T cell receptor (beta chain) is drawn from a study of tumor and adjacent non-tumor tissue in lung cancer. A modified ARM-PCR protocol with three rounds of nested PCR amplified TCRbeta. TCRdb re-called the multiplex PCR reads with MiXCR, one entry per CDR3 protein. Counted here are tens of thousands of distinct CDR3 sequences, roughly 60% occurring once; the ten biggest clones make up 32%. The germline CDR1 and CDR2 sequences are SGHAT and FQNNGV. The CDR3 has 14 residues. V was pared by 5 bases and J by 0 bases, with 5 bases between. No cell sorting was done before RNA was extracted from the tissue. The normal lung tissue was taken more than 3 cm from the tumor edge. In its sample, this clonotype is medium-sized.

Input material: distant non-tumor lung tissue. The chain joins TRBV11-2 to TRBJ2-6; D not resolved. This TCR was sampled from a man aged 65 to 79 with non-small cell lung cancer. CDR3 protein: CASSPNSGANVLTF. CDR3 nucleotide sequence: TGTGCCAGCAGCCCAAACTCTGGGGCCAACGTCCTGACTTTC.